These T cell receptor beta chains were read from a single sample in a study of blood T cells in healthy people across ages. TCRdb re-called the 5' RACE reads through MiXCR, storing one row per CDR3 protein. The sample records just under 900,000 distinct CDR3 sequences, 29% being singletons. The sequenced material came from blood. The receptors here all came from an elderly woman in good health. Each CDR3 is given with its conserved first and last residue. A D gene is named only where the DNA matches it firmly. Where a row states a size, it is once, few, many or the class of an expanded clone; other rows omit it.

CDR3,DNA,J,D,size,V
CASSSTNNRGEAFF,TGTGCCAGCAGTAGCACAAACAACAGGGGGGAAGCTTTCTTT,TRBJ1-1,TRBD1,few,TRBV6-5
CASSVNTGGETQYF,TGTGCCAGCAGTGTTAACACCGGAGGAGAGACCCAGTACTTC,TRBJ2-5,-,-,TRBV2
CASSPFGGAGTDTQYF,TGTGCCAGCAGCCCCTTTGGGGGCGCGGGGACAGATACGCAGTATTTT,TRBJ2-3,-,many,TRBV7-2
CASSPRGRVNTEAFF,TGTGCCAGCAGCCCCAGGGGGCGGGTGAACACTGAAGCTTTCTTT,TRBJ1-1,TRBD1,few,TRBV3-1
CASSSTLINQPQHF,TGTGCCAGCAGCTCGACCCTCATCAATCAGCCCCAGCATTTT,TRBJ1-5,-,-,TRBV7-2
CASGLGGTSYNEQYF,TGCGCCAGCGGCTTAGGGGGGACCTCCTACAATGAGCAGTACTTC,TRBJ2-7,-,-,TRBV5-1
CSVPLTQHGYTF,TGCAGCGTTCCCCTGACCCAACATGGCTACACCTTC,TRBJ1-2,-,-,TRBV29-1
CSAGSGTTYNEQFF,TGCAGTGCTGGATCCGGGACTACCTACAATGAGCAGTTCTTC,TRBJ2-1,TRBD2,many,TRBV20-1
CASSLSTLGQMGTQYF,TGTGCCAGCAGTTTATCGACACTAGGCCAAATGGGGACCCAGTACTTC,TRBJ2-5,-,-,TRBV27
CASSPRATGTGIRDTQYF,TGTGCCAGTAGTCCACGGGCTACCGGGACAGGGATAAGAGATACGCAGTATTTT,TRBJ2-3,TRBD1,-,TRBV19
CAARDLKNEQFF,TGTGCCGCCCGGGACTTGAAAAATGAGCAGTTCTTC,TRBJ2-1,-,few,TRBV2
CASSLIITGELFF,TGTGCCAGCAGCTTAATAATCACCGGGGAGCTGTTTTTT,TRBJ2-2,-,few,TRBV7-9
CASSSRSSGANVLTF,TGTGCCAGCAGCTCCAGGAGCTCTGGGGCCAACGTCCTGACTTTC,TRBJ2-6,-,many,TRBV7-2
CASSLNMSTEAFF,TGTGCCAGCAGCCTCAATATGAGCACTGAAGCTTTCTTT,TRBJ1-1,-,-,TRBV12-3/TRBV12-4
CASSIPGVPHSMNTEAFF,TGTGCCAGTAGTATACCGGGGGTCCCACACTCTATGAACACTGAAGCTTTCTTT,TRBJ1-1,-,many,TRBV19
CASSPRTGWDTGELFF,TGTGCCAGCAGCCCTCGGACAGGGTGGGACACCGGGGAGCTGTTTTTT,TRBJ2-2,TRBD1,-,TRBV7-8
CASSLQRAGELFF,TGTGCCAGCAGCTTACAAAGGGCCGGGGAGCTGTTTTTT,TRBJ2-2,-,few,TRBV7-9
CSVEKAGGSTEAFF,TGCAGCGTTGAAAAGGCAGGGGGTAGCACTGAAGCTTTCTTT,TRBJ1-1,TRBD1,-,TRBV29-1
CACTPGQHTDTQYF,TGCGCCTGTACCCCGGGACAGCACACAGATACGCAGTATTTT,TRBJ2-3,TRBD1,few,TRBV5-1
CASSLGSVAFF,TGTGCCAGCAGTTTAGGCTCTGTGGCTTTCTTT,TRBJ1-1,-,many,TRBV6-2/TRBV6-3
CASSQTDGQNSNQPQHF,TGTGCCAGCAGTCAGACCGACGGACAGAATAGCAATCAGCCCCAGCATTTT,TRBJ1-5,-,-,TRBV12-3/TRBV12-4
CASSYALNQPQHF,TGTGCCAGCAGTTACGCCCTTAATCAGCCCCAGCATTTT,TRBJ1-5,-,many,TRBV11-2
CASSGTSNEQYF,TGTGCCAGCAGTGGGACTAGCAATGAGCAGTACTTC,TRBJ2-5,TRBD2,few,TRBV2